A single T cell receptor beta chain is shown here with its context. Trimming took 7 bases from V and 1 from J; bases not matched to a gene: 3. The CDR3 is 14 amino acids. The germline CDR1 and CDR2 sequences are MNHEY and SVGAGI. The data were obtained in a study of blood T cell repertoires in COVID-19. Overall study context: Italy, Spain and the United States were the sources of the convalescent and acute COVID-19 samples. T cells, B-cell-depleted T cells, or PBMCs provided the cDNA or gDNA that served as material.

Per the original data handling: Amplification of reference gene primers was used by the study to estimate nucleated cell counts. Method: immunoSEQ multiplex PCR; TCRdb's copy keeps in-frame clones and lacks some. V and J calls plus clone size are reproduced from that table; the DNA served to infer D and trimming. There are 110,000 to 150,000 clones in the sample; 88% occur only once, and about 1.6% lies in the top ten. This sequence joins TRBV6-5 and TRBJ2-1; TRBD1 matches at 8 bases. The TCR sequence derives from a woman aged 55-69 years with acute or convalescent COVID-19. Sequencing used peripheral blood. CDR3 residues: CASTGDRSYNEQFF. The CDR3 nucleotides are TGTGCCAGCACTGGGGACAGGTCCTACAATGAGCAGTTCTTC.